This entry concerns a single T cell receptor beta chain. The ends were cut back, 5 bases at V and 2 bases at J, with 11 bases in the middle. The CDR3 runs 14 residues. Germline CDR1 is SGDLS and CDR2 is YYNGEE. This record belongs to a study of blood T cell repertoires in COVID-19. Produced via immunoSEQ multiplex PCR; TCRdb's table is partial and in-frame only. The sample yields a few hundred thousand clones, approximately 83% seen once. The genes are TRBV9 and TRBJ1-5; D gene uncertain. The origin of this receptor is a man under 40 who had recovered from COVID-19. Sequences were obtained from PBMCs or T cells enriched from blood (not recorded which). This CDR3 reads CASSLFPGNQPQHF. In DNA form, the CDR3 reads TGTGCCAGCAGTCTGTTCCCTGGCAATCAGCCCCAGCATTTT.